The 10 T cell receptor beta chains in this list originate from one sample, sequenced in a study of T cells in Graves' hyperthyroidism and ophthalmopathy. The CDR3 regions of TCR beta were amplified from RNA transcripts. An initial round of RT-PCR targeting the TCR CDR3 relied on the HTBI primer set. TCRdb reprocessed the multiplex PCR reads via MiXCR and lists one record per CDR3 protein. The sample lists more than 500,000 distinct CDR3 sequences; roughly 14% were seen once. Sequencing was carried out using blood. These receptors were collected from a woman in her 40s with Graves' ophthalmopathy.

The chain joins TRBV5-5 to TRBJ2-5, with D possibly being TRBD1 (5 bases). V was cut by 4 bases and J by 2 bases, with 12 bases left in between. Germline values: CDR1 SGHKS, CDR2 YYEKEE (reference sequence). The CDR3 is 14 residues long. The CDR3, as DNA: TGTGCCAGCAGCGAACGACAGATTCAAGAGACCCAGTACTTC. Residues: CASSERQIQETQYF.

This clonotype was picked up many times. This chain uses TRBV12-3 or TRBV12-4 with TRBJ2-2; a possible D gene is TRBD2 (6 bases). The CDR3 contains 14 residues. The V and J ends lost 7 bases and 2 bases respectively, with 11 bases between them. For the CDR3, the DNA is TGTGCCAGCACCCCGGGACTTAACACCGGGGAGCTGTTTTTT. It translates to CASTPGLNTGELFF.

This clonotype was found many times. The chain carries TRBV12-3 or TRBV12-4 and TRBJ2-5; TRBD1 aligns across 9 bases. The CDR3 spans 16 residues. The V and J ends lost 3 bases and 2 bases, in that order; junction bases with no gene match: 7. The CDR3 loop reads CASSLGQGWGQETQYF. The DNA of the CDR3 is TGTGCCAGCAGTTTGGGACAGGGATGGGGGCAAGAGACCCAGTACTTC.

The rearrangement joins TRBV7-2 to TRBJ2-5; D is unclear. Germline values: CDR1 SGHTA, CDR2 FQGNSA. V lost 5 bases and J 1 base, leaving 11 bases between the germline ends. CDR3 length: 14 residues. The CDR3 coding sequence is TGTGCCAGCAGCCCTCGTAGATCCCAAGAGACCCAGTACTTC. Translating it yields CASSPRRSQETQYF.

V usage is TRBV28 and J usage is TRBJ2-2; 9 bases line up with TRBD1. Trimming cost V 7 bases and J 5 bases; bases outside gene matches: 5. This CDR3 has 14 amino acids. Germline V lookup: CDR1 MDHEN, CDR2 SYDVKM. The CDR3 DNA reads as TGTGCCAGCAAACCGGGACAGGGAACCGGGGAGCTGTTTTTT. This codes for CASKPGQGTGELFF.

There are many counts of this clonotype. The CDR3 DNA reads TGTGCCAGCAGTTTTGTCCATGGTCAGCCCCAGCATTTT. Its protein product is CASSFVHGQPQHF. The chain is built from TRBV12-3 or TRBV12-4 and TRBJ1-5; D remains unclear. This CDR3 comprises 13 residues. V lost 3 bases, J lost 6 bases, and 9 bases lay in between.

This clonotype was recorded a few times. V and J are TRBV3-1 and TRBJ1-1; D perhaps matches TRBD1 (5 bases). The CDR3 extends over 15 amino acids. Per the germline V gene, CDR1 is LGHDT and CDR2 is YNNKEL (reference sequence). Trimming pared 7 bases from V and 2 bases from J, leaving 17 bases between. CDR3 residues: CASTPLGTANTEAFF. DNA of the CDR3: TGTGCCAGCACCCCGTTGGGGACGGCTAACACTGAAGCTTTCTTT.

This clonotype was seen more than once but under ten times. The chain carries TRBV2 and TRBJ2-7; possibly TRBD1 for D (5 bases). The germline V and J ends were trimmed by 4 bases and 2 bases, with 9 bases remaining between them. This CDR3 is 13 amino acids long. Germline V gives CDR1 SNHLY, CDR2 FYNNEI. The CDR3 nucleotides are TGTGCCAGCAGTGTAGACAGTCCCTACGAGCAGTACTTC. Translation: CASSVDSPYEQYF. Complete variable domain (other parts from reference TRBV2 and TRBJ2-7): EPEVTQTPSHQVTQMGQEVILRCVPISNHLYFYWYRQILGQKVEFLVSFYNNEISEKSEIFDDQFSVERPDGSNFTLKIRSTKLEDSAMYFCASSVDSPYEQYFGPGTRLTVT.

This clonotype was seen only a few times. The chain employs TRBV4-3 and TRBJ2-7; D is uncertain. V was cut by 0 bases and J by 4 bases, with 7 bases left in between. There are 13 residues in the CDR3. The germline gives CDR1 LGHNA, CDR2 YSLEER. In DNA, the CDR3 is TGCGCCAGCAGCCAAGATACAGAGTACGAGCAGTACTTC. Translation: CASSQDTEYEQYF.

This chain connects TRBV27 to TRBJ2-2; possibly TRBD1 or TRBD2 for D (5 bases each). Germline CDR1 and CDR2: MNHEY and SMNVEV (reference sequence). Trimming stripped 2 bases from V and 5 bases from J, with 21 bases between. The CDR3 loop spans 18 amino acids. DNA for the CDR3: TGTGCCAGCAGTTTAAGTTCCGGGACCGCACTCCGTACCGGGGAGCTGTTTTTT. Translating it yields CASSLSSGTALRTGELFF.